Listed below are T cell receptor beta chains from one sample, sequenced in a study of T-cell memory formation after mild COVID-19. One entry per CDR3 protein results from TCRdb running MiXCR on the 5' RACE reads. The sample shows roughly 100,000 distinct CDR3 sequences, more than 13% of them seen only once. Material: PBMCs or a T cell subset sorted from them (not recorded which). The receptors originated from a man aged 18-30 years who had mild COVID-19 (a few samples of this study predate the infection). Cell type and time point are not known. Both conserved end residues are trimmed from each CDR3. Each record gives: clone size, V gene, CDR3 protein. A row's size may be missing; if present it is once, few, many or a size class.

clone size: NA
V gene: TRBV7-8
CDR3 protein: ASSLTSGGTRVGSQTQY

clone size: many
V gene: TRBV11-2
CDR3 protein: ASSLLGGQGMLVGYNEQF

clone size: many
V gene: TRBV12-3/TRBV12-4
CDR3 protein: ASSYAGFVDEQF

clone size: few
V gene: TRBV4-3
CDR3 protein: ASSQRTSGAVSYNEQF

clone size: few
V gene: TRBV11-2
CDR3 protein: ASRFSGGTGETQY

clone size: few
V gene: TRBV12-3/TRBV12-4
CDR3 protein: ASSYSVDAPLH

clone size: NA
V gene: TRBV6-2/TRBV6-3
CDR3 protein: ASRPRGYEQY

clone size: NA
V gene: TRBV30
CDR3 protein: AWSLASEQF

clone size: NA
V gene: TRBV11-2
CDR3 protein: ASSLSPGAQY

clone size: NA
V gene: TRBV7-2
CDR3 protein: ASSLDTYSYNEQF

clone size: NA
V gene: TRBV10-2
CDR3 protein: ASGRGVATEAF

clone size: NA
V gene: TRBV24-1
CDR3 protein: ATSEVPVISGQETQY

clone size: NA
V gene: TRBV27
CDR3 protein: ASSLAGLNTEAF

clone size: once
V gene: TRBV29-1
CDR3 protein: SVLTGITEAF

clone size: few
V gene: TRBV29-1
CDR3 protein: SVPGQGGKF

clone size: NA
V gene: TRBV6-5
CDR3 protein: ASSYSGAGGALGQF

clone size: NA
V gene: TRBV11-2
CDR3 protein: ASSSGSQETQY

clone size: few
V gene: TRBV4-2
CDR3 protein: ASSQEAPVNTEAF

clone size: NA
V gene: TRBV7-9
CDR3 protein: ASSLIAYNEQF

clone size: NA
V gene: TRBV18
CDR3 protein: ASSERGLLLNTEAF

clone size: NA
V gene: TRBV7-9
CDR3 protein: ASLTGGMSEQF

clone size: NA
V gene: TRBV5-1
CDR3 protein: ASSLVGGETDTQY

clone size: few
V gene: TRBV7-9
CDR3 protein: ASSFPPTEAF